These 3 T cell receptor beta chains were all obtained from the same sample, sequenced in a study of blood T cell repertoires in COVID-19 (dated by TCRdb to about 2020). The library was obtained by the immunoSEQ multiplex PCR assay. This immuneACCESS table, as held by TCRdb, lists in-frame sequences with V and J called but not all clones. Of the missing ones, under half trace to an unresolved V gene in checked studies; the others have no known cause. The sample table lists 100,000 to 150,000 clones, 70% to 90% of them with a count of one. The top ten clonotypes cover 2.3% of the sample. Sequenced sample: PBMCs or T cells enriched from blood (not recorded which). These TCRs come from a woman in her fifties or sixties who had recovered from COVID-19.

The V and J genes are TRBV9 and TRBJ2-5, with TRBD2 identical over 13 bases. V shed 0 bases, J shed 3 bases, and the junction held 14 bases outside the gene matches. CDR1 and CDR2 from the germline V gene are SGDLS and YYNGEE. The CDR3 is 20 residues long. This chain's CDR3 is CASSVATRTSGGPSKETQYF. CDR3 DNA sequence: TGTGCCAGCAGCGTAGCTACGCGGACTAGCGGGGGACCCTCTAAAGAGACCCAGTACTTC.

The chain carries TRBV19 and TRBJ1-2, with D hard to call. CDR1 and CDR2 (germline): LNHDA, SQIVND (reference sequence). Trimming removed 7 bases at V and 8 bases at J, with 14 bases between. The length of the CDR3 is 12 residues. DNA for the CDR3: TGTGCCAGTACCAGTTCGCCCGGGGGCTACACCTTC. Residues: CASTSSPGGYTF.

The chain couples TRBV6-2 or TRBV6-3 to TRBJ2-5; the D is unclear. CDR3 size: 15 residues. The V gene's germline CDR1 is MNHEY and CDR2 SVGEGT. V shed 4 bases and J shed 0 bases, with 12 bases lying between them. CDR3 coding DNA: TGTGCCAGCAGTTCGACCCAGGCGTACCAAGAGACCCAGTACTTC. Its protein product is CASSSTQAYQETQYF.